This T cell receptor beta chain was found in a study of T cell responses to AZD1222 COVID-19 vaccine. Profiled with immunoSEQ multiplex PCR; TCRdb holds only in-frame clones, not every one. The top ten hold roughly 5% of the sample, which has around 160,000 clones, roughly 89% seen once. V gave up 0 bases and J gave up 7 bases, with 12 bases separating them. CDR1 is LGHDT, CDR2 YNNKEL, per germline (reference sequence). There are 14 residues in the CDR3. The sample holds one count of this clone. This chain links TRBV3-1 (or the pseudogene TRBV3-2) with TRBJ1-2; TRBD1 might be the D (5 bases). This sample comprised peripheral blood, obtained on day 0 of AZD1222 vaccination. The clonotype comes from an adult in good health. The CDR3, as DNA: TGTGCCAGCAGCCAAGATTCCAGGGTAGGTGGCTACACCTTC. As protein: CASSQDSRVGGYTF.